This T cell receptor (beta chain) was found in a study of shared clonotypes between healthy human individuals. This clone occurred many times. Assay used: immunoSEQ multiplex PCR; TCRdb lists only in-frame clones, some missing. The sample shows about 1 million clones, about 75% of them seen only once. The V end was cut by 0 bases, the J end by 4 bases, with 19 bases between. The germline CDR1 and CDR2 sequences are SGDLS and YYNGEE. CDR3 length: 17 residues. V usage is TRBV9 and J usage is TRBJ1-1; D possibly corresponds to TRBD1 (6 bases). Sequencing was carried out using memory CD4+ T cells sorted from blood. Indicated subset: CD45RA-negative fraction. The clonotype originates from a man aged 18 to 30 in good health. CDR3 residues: CASSVERTAGVATEAFF. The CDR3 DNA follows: TGTGCCAGCAGCGTAGAAAGAACGGCAGGGGTGGCCACTGAAGCTTTCTTT.